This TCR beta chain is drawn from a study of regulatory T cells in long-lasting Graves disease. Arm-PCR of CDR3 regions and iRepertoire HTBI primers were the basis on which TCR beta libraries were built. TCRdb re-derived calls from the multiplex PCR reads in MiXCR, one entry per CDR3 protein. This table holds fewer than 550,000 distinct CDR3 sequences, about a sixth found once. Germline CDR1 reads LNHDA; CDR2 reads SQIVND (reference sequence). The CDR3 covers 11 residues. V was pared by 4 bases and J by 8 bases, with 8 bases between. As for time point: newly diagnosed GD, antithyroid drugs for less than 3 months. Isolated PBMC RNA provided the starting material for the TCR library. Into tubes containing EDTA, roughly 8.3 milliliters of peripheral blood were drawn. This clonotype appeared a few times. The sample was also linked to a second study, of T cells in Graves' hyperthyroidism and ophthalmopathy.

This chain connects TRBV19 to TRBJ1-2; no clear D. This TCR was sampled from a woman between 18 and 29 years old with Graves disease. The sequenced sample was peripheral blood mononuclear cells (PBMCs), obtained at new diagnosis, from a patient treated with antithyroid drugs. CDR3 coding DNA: TGTGCCAGTAGTAACACCTGGGGCTACACCTTC. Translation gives CASSNTWGYTF.